The 26 T cell receptor beta chains given below trace back to one sample, sequenced in a study of OX40 agonist ivuxolimab in advanced cancers. Assay: immunoSEQ multiplex PCR; the TCRdb copy retains only in-frame clones and omits some. Found here are some 65,000 clones, 75% to 80% of them singletons; the top ten hold around 1.5%. Sequenced material: CD4+ or CD8+ T cells sorted from blood, taken in a trial of the OX40 agonist ivuxolimab. The receptor set was obtained from an adult with an advanced solid tumor such as melanoma, head and neck, liver or kidney cancer.

The chain uses TRBV10-3 and TRBJ2-1; D is possibly TRBD2 (5 bases). V lost 3 bases, J lost 7 bases, and 16 bases lay in between. The CDR3 is 15 residues long. From germline, CDR1 is ENHRY and CDR2 SYGVKD. CDR3 protein: CAISEGLVEGNEQFF. The CDR3 region has the DNA TGTGCCATCAGTGAAGGTCTTGTTGAGGGAAATGAGCAGTTCTTC.

This chain links TRBV5-5 with TRBJ1-3; the D is unclear. The CDR3 has 16 residues. Germline CDR1 SGHKS, CDR2 YYEKEE (reference sequence). Trimming left V 1 base short and J 3 bases short, with 14 bases between. The CDR3 nucleotides are TGTGCCAGCAGCTTGCCTGGACGGTCGGATGGAAACACCATATATTTT. Translating it yields CASSLPGRSDGNTIYF.

The rearrangement links TRBV23-1 to TRBJ1-4; 7 bases are shared with TRBD1. TRBV23-1 is an ORF; its function is uncertain. The CDR3 spans 15 residues. J gave up 7 bases and V 3 bases, and 8 bases lay outside the gene matches. CDR3 sequence reads: CASSHRGTETEKLFF. The CDR3, as DNA: TGCGCCAGCAGTCACCGGGGGACAGAGACTGAAAAACTGTTTTTT.

V usage is TRBV5-1 and J usage is TRBJ1-1, with D maybe TRBD1 (5 bases). The CDR3 totals 15 residues. Germline CDR1 reads SGHRS; CDR2 reads YFSETQ. V lost 4 bases and J 5 bases, leaving 18 bases between the germline ends. Here the CDR3 DNA reads TGCGCCAGCAGCCATGGCACGGGGCGCGTAACTGAAGCTTTCTTT. Translation: CASSHGTGRVTEAFF. Supplemented by reference TRBV5-1 and TRBJ1-1, the full variable domain reads KAGVTQTPRYLIKTRGQQVTLSCSPISGHRSVSWYQQTPGQGLQFLFEYFSETQRNKGNFPGRFSGRQFSNSRSEMNVSTLELGDSALYLCASSHGTGRVTEAFFGQGTRLTVV.

This rearrangement joins TRBV5-5 to TRBJ2-7; D gene ambiguous. V shed 0 bases and J shed 3 bases, with 4 bases lying between them. The CDR3 is 12 amino acids. Germline loops: CDR1 SGHKS, CDR2 YYEKEE (reference sequence). The CDR3 DNA follows: TGTGCCAGCAGCTTGGGGATCTACGAGCAGTACTTC. Translated: CASSLGIYEQYF.

This chain links TRBV7-8 with TRBJ2-7; possible D gene TRBD2, 5 bases. This CDR3 is built from 16 residues. Trimming removed 3 bases from V and 0 bases from J, with 15 bases in between. CDR1 SGHVS and CDR2 FQNEAQ come from the germline V gene. In DNA, the CDR3 is TGTGCCAGCAGCTTCAGAGGAGGTACTAGCTCCTACGAGCAGTACTTC. It is translated as CASSFRGGTSSYEQYF.

The chain combines TRBV28 with TRBJ1-2; D ambiguous. The CDR3 has 14 amino acids. V dropped 5 bases and J dropped 5 bases, with 15 bases sitting between them. The V gene's germline CDR1 is MDHEN and CDR2 SYDVKM. CDR3 in DNA: TGTGCCAGCAGTCCGTTTTCAGCCAGATATGGCTACACCTTC. Amino acids: CASSPFSARYGYTF.

The chain uses TRBV9 and TRBJ2-3; D remains unclear. Germline CDR1 reads SGDLS; CDR2 reads YYNGEE. V was shortened by 4 bases and J by 5 bases, with 14 bases between the two germline ends. This CDR3 region has 14 residues. DNA of the CDR3: TGTGCCAGCAGCCCCATTCAAATATTAGATACGCAGTATTTT. It is translated as CASSPIQILDTQYF.

The CDR3 DNA sequence: TGCGCCAGCAGCTTGAGGCTCAGGGGAGGGCCTTCCTACGAGCAGTACTTC. Protein: CASSLRLRGGPSYEQYF. The V and J genes are TRBV5-1 and TRBJ2-5, with D possibly being TRBD2 (7 bases). The end of the DNA is better explained by TRBJ2-7, so the J call may be wrong. The CDR3 covers 17 residues. Germline loops: CDR1 SGHRS, CDR2 YFSETQ.

The rearrangement joins TRBV27 to TRBJ1-5, with D maybe TRBD1 (5 bases). Germline CDR1 and CDR2: MNHEY and SMNVEV (reference sequence). Trimming left V 6 bases short and J 5 bases short, with 11 bases between. The CDR3 contains 13 residues. CDR3 nucleotide sequence: TGTGCCAGCAGGCTTTTAGGGGATCAGCCCCAGCATTTT. It codes for CASRLLGDQPQHF.

The rearrangement joins TRBV6-5 to TRBJ2-3; 7 nucleotides align to TRBD2. Per the germline V gene, CDR1 is MNHEY and CDR2 is SVGAGI. V dropped 5 bases and J dropped 3; count of bases not matched to a gene: 8. The CDR3 has 15 amino acids. The CDR3 reads CASSRSGIGTDTQYF. As DNA, the CDR3 is TGTGCCAGCAGTAGGAGCGGGATAGGGACAGATACGCAGTATTTT.

V gene TRBV28 combines with J gene TRBJ1-2; D is unresolved. From germline, CDR1 is MDHEN and CDR2 SYDVKM. V shed 6 bases and J shed 4 bases, with 12 bases lying between them. The CDR3 has 13 amino acids. CDR3 in amino acids: CASRTGDTYGYTF. The CDR3 coding sequence is TGTGCCAGCAGGACTGGAGACACCTATGGCTACACCTTC.

The chain is built from TRBV7-9 and TRBJ1-6; D remains unclear. Germline lookup yields CDR1 SEHNR and CDR2 FQNEAQ (reference sequence). Between the trimmed V and J ends, which lost 5 bases and 5 bases, there was a span of 10 bases. The CDR3 covers 14 residues. The CDR3 DNA sequence: TGTGCCAGCAGCCGAAACAAGAATAATTCACCCCTCCACTTT. It codes for CASSRNKNNSPLHF. The full variable domain, completed using reference TRBV7-9 and TRBJ1-6, is DTGVSQNPRHKITKRGQNVTFRCDPISEHNRLYWYRQTLGQGPEFLTYFQNEAQLEKSRLLSDRFSAERPKGSFSTLEIQRTEQGDSAMYLCASSRNKNNSPLHFGNGTRLTVT.

This clone was seen once. The J gene is TRBJ2-6, the V gene TRBV27, with unresolved D. V was cut by 3 bases and J by 1 base, with 1 base left in between. This CDR3 contains 13 residues. The germline CDR1 and CDR2 sequences are MNHEY and SMNVEV (reference sequence). The CDR3 protein is CASSLSGANVLTF. The DNA for the CDR3 is TGTGCCAGCAGTTTGTCTGGGGCCAACGTCCTGACTTTC. Full variable domain (remainder filled in from reference TRBV27 and TRBJ2-6): EAQVTQNPRYLITVTGKKLTVTCSQNMNHEYMSWYRQDPGLGLRQIYYSMNVEVTDKGDVPEGYKVSRKEKRNFPLILESPSPNQTSLYFCASSLSGANVLTFGAGSRLTVL.

This sequence joins TRBV12-5 and TRBJ2-6; D uncertain. CDR3 size: 17 residues. Between the trimmed V and J ends, which lost 0 bases and 4 bases, there was a span of 13 bases. The germline CDR1 and CDR2 sequences are LGHNT and FRNRAP. This CDR3 reads CASGLVSPQSGANVLTF. The CDR3 nucleotides are TGTGCTAGTGGTTTGGTATCCCCACAGTCAGGGGCCAACGTCCTGACTTTC.

The chain has TRBV30 and TRBJ2-3; maybe TRBD1 (5 bases). The ends were cut back, 5 bases at V and 0 bases at J, with 18 bases in the middle. CDR1 is GTSNPN, CDR2 SVGIG, per germline (reference sequence). The CDR3 runs 16 residues. The CDR3 here is CAWRRPPTASTDTQYF. The CDR3 bases are TGTGCCTGGCGAAGACCTCCGACAGCTAGCACAGATACGCAGTATTTT.

The chain links TRBV9 to TRBJ2-3, with 13 bases that match TRBD2. CDR3 length: 17 residues. Trimming at V came to 4 bases and at J to 4 bases, leaving 9 bases not matched to a gene. CDR1 and CDR2 from the germline V gene are SGDLS and YYNGEE. In DNA form, the CDR3 reads TGTGCCAGCAGCTCCAGAGGACTAGCGGGAGTTCCAGATACGCAGTATTTT. This sequence encodes CASSSRGLAGVPDTQYF.

This clone was detected ten times or more. The rearrangement joins TRBV30 to TRBJ1-6; 7 bases are shared with TRBD1. There are 14 residues in the CDR3. Germline CDR1 and CDR2: GTSNPN and SVGIG (reference sequence). The V segment lost 2 bases and the J segment 5 bases; nucleotides outside the gene matches: 3. CDR3 DNA: TGTGCCTGGAGTCCGACAGGGCATAATTCACCCCTCCACTTT. Its protein product is CAWSPTGHNSPLHF.

The chain recombines TRBV19 with TRBJ1-1; the match to TRBD1 covers 8 bases. Germline CDR1 and CDR2: LNHDA and SQIVND (reference sequence). V shed 5 bases and J 4 bases; nucleotides not matched to a gene: 9. The CDR3 runs to 15 residues. CDR3 bases: TGTGCCAGTAGTCTCCGGGACAGGTATATCACTGAAGCTTTCTTT. Protein sequence: CASSLRDRYITEAFF.

This chain joins TRBV28 and TRBJ1-4, with 12 bases matching TRBD1. The length of the CDR3 is 15 residues. In germline, CDR1 is MDHEN, CDR2 SYDVKM. The V gene end was trimmed by 6 bases and the J gene end by 10 bases; junction bases not matched to a gene: 9. The CDR3 here is CASSPGTGGLGKLFF. DNA of the CDR3: TGTGCCAGCAGCCCCGGGACAGGGGGCTTGGGAAAACTGTTTTTT.

The V call is TRBV9, the J call TRBJ2-5; a possible D gene is TRBD2 (6 bases). V was cut by 5 bases and J by 5 bases, with 22 bases left in between. The CDR3 extends over 16 amino acids. Germline CDR1 reads SGDLS; CDR2 reads YYNGEE. The CDR3 nucleotides read TGTGCCAGCAGTGCCCCGGGTAAAGCGGGTGGGGAGACCCAGTACTTC. Residues: CASSAPGKAGGETQYF. The whole variable domain, remainder taken from reference TRBV9 and TRBJ2-5, is DSGVTQTPKHLITATGQRVTLRCSPRSGDLSVYWYQQSLDQGLQFLIQYYNGEERAKGNILERFSAQQFPDLHSELNLSSLELGDSALYFCASSAPGKAGGETQYFGPGTRLLVL.

J is TRBJ2-5 and V is TRBV6-5; TRBD1 matches at 8 bases. CDR1 and CDR2 (germline): MNHEY, SVGAGI. V lost 6 bases, J lost 5 bases, and 8 bases stayed unmatched. CDR3 length: 14 residues. The CDR3 spells CASSDRGSGETQYF. In nucleotides, the CDR3 is TGTGCCAGCAGCGACAGGGGCTCTGGCGAGACCCAGTACTTC.

This clone was recorded only once. The chain is built from TRBV5-4 and TRBJ1-1; D is unresolved. This CDR3 has 13 amino acids. The ends were cut back, 7 bases at V and 1 base at J, with 11 bases in the middle. Germline CDR1 and CDR2: SGHNT and YYREEE (reference sequence). The CDR3 sequence is CASGMAANTEAFF. CDR3 DNA: TGTGCCAGCGGCATGGCTGCGAACACTGAAGCTTTCTTT.

This clone was counted a single time. The rearrangement uses TRBV2 and TRBJ1-5, with a tentative D call TRBD1 (5 bases). The ends were cut back, 8 bases at V and 0 bases at J, with 14 bases in the middle. CDR1 SNHLY and CDR2 FYNNEI come from the germline V gene. The CDR3 extends over 15 amino acids. The CDR3, as DNA: TGTGCCAGCGGGGGAAGGGGATATAGCAATCAGCCCCAGCATTTT. This sequence encodes CASGGRGYSNQPQHF.

Concerning this clone: Mismatch with germline at one junction end may stem from a read error. V usage is TRBV7-7 and J usage is TRBJ2-2; TRBD2 agrees at 14 bases. This CDR3 region has 18 residues. The germline V gene has CDR1 SSHAT and CDR2 FNYEAQ (reference sequence). CDR3 loop: CASSLAGLAGGRTGELFF. The CDR3 DNA follows: TGTGCTAGCAGCTTAGCCGGACTAGCGGGAGGACGAACCGGGGAGCTGTTTTTT. The whole variable domain, filled in from reference TRBV7-7 and TRBJ2-2, reads GAGVSQSPRYKVTKRGQDVTLRCDPISSHATLYWYQQALGQGPEFLTYFNYEAQPDKSGLPSDRFSAERPEGSISTLTIQRTEQRDSAMYRCASSLAGLAGGRTGELFFGEGSRLTVL.

The gene calls are TRBV19 and TRBJ2-3; 10 bases line up with TRBD2. The trim removed 7 bases at V and 6 bases at J, leaving 13 bases unmatched. The CDR3 is 16 residues long. The germline V gene encodes CDR1 LNHDA and CDR2 SQIVND (reference sequence). The DNA of the CDR3 is TGTGCCAGTACCCGAGACGGTCTAGCGGGAGCGGATACGCAGTATTTT. This encodes CASTRDGLAGADTQYF.